This TCR beta chain emerged from a study of regulatory T cells in long-lasting Graves disease. At the level of the study: With positive TSH receptor antibodies and over 5 years of antithyroid drugs, Graves' disease was considered persistent.

The CDR3 covers 14 residues. CDR1 is MDHEN and CDR2 is SYDVKM in the germline V gene. V dropped 7 bases and J dropped 2 bases, with 15 bases sitting between them. Arm-PCR of CDR3 regions and iRepertoire HTBI primers were used to build TCR beta libraries. A single record per CDR3 protein comes from TCRdb applying MiXCR to the multiplex PCR reads. The repertoire holds around 450,000 distinct CDR3 sequences, with about 22% as singletons. Time point meaning: persistent/refractory GD, antithyroid drugs over 5 years with positive TRAb. Generation of the TCR library employed RNA extracted from PBMCs. The EDTA tubes were filled with around 9.1 milliliters of drawn peripheral blood. This clonotype was counted many times. Its antigen is unidentified. Findings and limits, study-wide: Persistent disease exhibited a predilection for TRBV28, TRBJ1-2 and TRBJ2-5.

This material consisted of peripheral blood mononuclear cells (PBMCs), taken when the disease was refractory, from a patient treated with antithyroid drugs. This chain uses TRBV28 with TRBJ2-7, with D maybe TRBD1 (6 bases). This TCR came from a female donor with Graves disease. This CDR3 reads CASTIQGSPYEQYF. The CDR3 nucleotides are TGTGCCAGCACCATACAGGGCTCCCCCTACGAGCAGTACTTC.